This entry lists 31 T cell receptor beta chains sequenced from one sample in a study of blood T cells in healthy people across ages. Using a J-beta primer mix together with a sample-barcoded 5' primer, a second PCR was run for about 7 to 12 cycles. TCRdb recomputed calls from the 5' RACE reads with MiXCR, one row per CDR3 protein. The top ten clones hold approximately 10% of a sample with roughly 1.7 million distinct CDR3 sequences, roughly 32% of them seen once. Sequenced input: blood. The receptors stem from a young woman in good health.

Concerning this clonotype: This may stem from a read error, because a much larger clone lies one nucleotide away. The chain carries TRBV6-2 or TRBV6-3 and TRBJ2-3; D is ambiguous. The CDR3 is 15 amino acids. Germline CDR1 reads MNHEY; CDR2 reads SVGEGT. V lost 5 bases and J lost 0, with 12 bases in between. The CDR3 loop reads CASSDRRTSTDTQYF. The CDR3 nucleotides are TGTGCCAGCAGTGACCGGCGCACCAGCACAGATACGCAGTATTTT.

This chain uses TRBV20-1 with TRBJ2-7, with D uncertain. The CDR3 runs 13 residues. V was clipped by 6 bases and J by 0 bases, with 12 bases between them. The germline CDR1 and CDR2 sequences are DFQATT and SNEGSKA (reference sequence). The CDR3 loop is CSAKIISSYEQYF. Here the CDR3 DNA reads TGCAGTGCCAAGATTATCTCCTCCTACGAGCAGTACTTC.

The chain uses TRBV27 and TRBJ2-7; D might be TRBD1 (6 bases). The CDR3 spans 13 residues. Germline V CDR1 and CDR2: MNHEY, SMNVEV (reference sequence). Trimming removed 6 bases at V and 4 bases at J, with 13 bases between. The CDR3 nucleotides are TGTGCCAGCAGCCAGACAGGTCCTTACGAGCAGTACTTC. Encoded protein: CASSQTGPYEQYF.

The rearrangement links TRBV6-1 to TRBJ2-1, with 9 nucleotides matching TRBD2. The V segment lost 7 bases and the J segment 8 bases; nucleotides outside the gene matches: 3. The CDR3 has 12 residues. CDR1 is MNHNS and CDR2 is SASEGT in the germline V gene. CDR3 DNA sequence: TGTGCCAGCACCTTAGCGGGAGATGAGCAGTTCTTC. It encodes CASTLAGDEQFF.

This rearrangement joins TRBV20-1 to TRBJ2-7; 9 bases agree with TRBD2. The germline CDR1 and CDR2 sequences are DFQATT and SNEGSKA (reference sequence). The CDR3 sequence is 14 residues long. Here the CDR3 reads CSPAGPAGGYEQYF. DNA of the CDR3: TGCAGCCCCGCCGGCCCAGCGGGAGGCTACGAGCAGTACTTC.

This clonotype was seen a few times. The chain joins TRBV10-3 to TRBJ2-3; D remains unclear. Per the germline V gene, CDR1 is ENHRY and CDR2 is SYGVKD. V lost 7 bases to trimming and J lost 0 bases, with 11 bases between them. The CDR3 has 14 residues. CDR3 bases: TGTGCCATCAAGGCGGAATCTAGCACAGATACGCAGTATTTT. Its translation: CAIKAESSTDTQYF.

This clonotype was counted between two and nine times. The chain employs TRBV4-2 and TRBJ1-3, with D hard to call. The CDR3 is 13 amino acids. Germline CDR1 is LGHNA and CDR2 is YNFKEQ. V lost 4 bases, J lost 4 bases, and 8 bases lay in between. The CDR3 DNA follows: TGTGCCAGCAGCCCCACCGGGGGAAACACCATATATTTT. Its translation: CASSPTGGNTIYF.

This clonotype was counted ten times or more. This chain's CDR3 is CASSEGNFYEQYF. The CDR3 DNA reads TGTGCCAGCAGCGAAGGGAATTTCTACGAGCAGTACTTC. The chain couples TRBV7-9 to TRBJ2-7, with no clear D. With 5 bases removed from V and 3 bases from J, the gap between germline ends came to 11 bases. CDR3 length: 13 amino acids. Germline lookup yields CDR1 SEHNR and CDR2 FQNEAQ (reference sequence).

This clonotype has more than one count but fewer than ten. V gene TRBV3-1 combines with J gene TRBJ2-1; 16 bases match TRBD2. The V gene's germline CDR1 is LGHDT and CDR2 YNNKEL (reference sequence). The length of the CDR3 is 16 residues. The V segment lost 1 base and the J segment 7 bases; nucleotides outside the gene matches: 1. The CDR3 region is CASSQGGLAGGNEQFF. CDR3 sequence (DNA): TGTGCCAGCAGCCAAGGGGGACTAGCGGGGGGGAATGAGCAGTTCTTC.

This sequence joins TRBV6-5 and TRBJ2-7, with D possibly TRBD1 on 6 matching bases. CDR1 is MNHEY, CDR2 SVGAGI, per germline. The CDR3 consists of 14 residues. Trimming pared 2 bases from V and 3 bases from J, leaving 11 bases between. The CDR3 is CASSYLGTNYEQYF. Written as DNA, the CDR3 is TGTGCCAGCAGTTACCTCGGGACAAACTACGAGCAGTACTTC.

V is TRBV5-1 and J is TRBJ2-7; tentatively, D is TRBD1 (6 bases). The germline V gene has CDR1 SGHRS and CDR2 YFSETQ. This CDR3 region has 16 residues. V dropped 5 bases and J dropped 0 bases, with 18 bases sitting between them. CDR3: CASSPRTVSPSYEQYF. The CDR3 region has the DNA TGCGCCAGCAGTCCAAGGACAGTTTCCCCCTCCTACGAGCAGTACTTC. The variable domain in full, completed from reference TRBV5-1 and TRBJ2-7, reads KAGVTQTPRYLIKTRGQQVTLSCSPISGHRSVSWYQQTPGQGLQFLFEYFSETQRNKGNFPGRFSGRQFSNSRSEMNVSTLELGDSALYLCASSPRTVSPSYEQYFGPGTRLTVT.

This clonotype was counted between two and nine times. The chain employs TRBV10-2 and TRBJ2-7; D is ambiguous. CDR1 and CDR2 from the germline V gene are WSHSY and SAAADI. CDR3 length equals 15 residues. V was pared by 0 bases and J by 4 bases, with 13 bases between. CDR3 sequence: CASSESIGIIYEQYF. CDR3 bases: TGCGCCAGCAGTGAGTCGATCGGCATCATATACGAGCAGTACTTC.

This clonotype was counted a few times. The chain joins TRBV12-3 or TRBV12-4 to TRBJ2-1; possible D gene TRBD2, 5 bases. Trimming removed 8 bases at V and 7 bases at J, with 12 bases between. This CDR3 region has 12 residues. CDR3 amino acids: CASRMPGNEQFF. As DNA, the CDR3 is TGTGCCAGCCGGATGCCGGGGAATGAGCAGTTCTTC.

This clonotype was observed a few times. The chain links TRBV20-1 to TRBJ1-2; D unresolved. This CDR3 region has 12 residues. Germline V gene data show CDR1 as DFQATT and CDR2 as SNEGSKA (reference sequence). The V gene lost 0 bases and the J gene lost 10 bases, with 12 bases spanning the gap. The CDR3 here is CSARDPGLFYTF. For the CDR3, the DNA is TGCAGTGCTAGAGATCCCGGTTTGTTCTACACCTTC.

This clonotype was recorded a few times. The V and J genes are TRBV7-3 and TRBJ2-3, with unresolved D. Germline V CDR1 and CDR2: SGHTA, FQGTGA. V was trimmed by 10 bases and J by 1 base, leaving 15 bases between them. The CDR3 loop spans 14 amino acids. This CDR3 reads CATRLAAGTDTQYF. CDR3 in DNA: TGTGCCACCAGACTTGCCGCGGGCACAGATACGCAGTATTTT.

CDR3 nucleotides: TGCAGCGTTGGTACTAGCGGGAGCAGTGAGCAGTTCTTC. Translated: CSVGTSGSSEQFF. The V call is TRBV29-1, the J call TRBJ2-1; 11 bases agree with TRBD2. Germline loops: CDR1 SQVTM, CDR2 ANQGSEA. Trimming removed 4 bases from V and 9 bases from J; junction bases left unmatched: 5. The CDR3 spans 13 residues.

This clonotype was counted between two and nine times. The chain combines TRBV29-1 with TRBJ2-3; 12 nucleotides align to TRBD2. Trimming cost V 5 bases and J 2 bases; bases outside gene matches: 5. There are 15 residues in the CDR3. Germline V CDR1 and CDR2: SQVTM, ANQGSEA. The CDR3 nucleotides are TGCAGCGTTCGATCTAGCGGGGGGGCCACAGATACGCAGTATTTT. As protein: CSVRSSGGATDTQYF.

This clonotype has a count of ten or more. This sequence joins TRBV4-1 and TRBJ2-7, with 9 bases matching TRBD1. J gave up 6 bases and V 5 bases, and 11 bases lay outside the gene matches. Germline values: CDR1 MGHRA, CDR2 YSYEKL. This CDR3 spans 15 amino acids. DNA of the CDR3: TGCGCCAGCAGCTTAGGGGGACAGGGACTATCCGAGCAGTACTTC. This codes for CASSLGGQGLSEQYF.

The chain is built from TRBV27 and TRBJ2-3; 7 positions match TRBD2. The V segment lost 4 bases and the J segment 2 bases; nucleotides outside the gene matches: 15. The CDR3 totals 18 residues. CDR1 MNHEY and CDR2 SMNVEV come from the germline V gene (reference sequence). DNA of the CDR3: TGTGCCAGCAGTTCCGGACCAGCGGGAATTGCTAACACAGATACGCAGTATTTT. This encodes CASSSGPAGIANTDTQYF.

A note on this clonotype: The junction departs from germline at one end; a sequencing error may be responsible. V is TRBV10-3 and J is TRBJ2-1, with D perhaps TRBD2 (6 bases). CDR3 length: 14 amino acids. Germline CDR1 is ENHRY and CDR2 is SYGVKD. In DNA form, the CDR3 reads TGTGCCGTCAGTTGGGACTTAGCAAACAATGAGCAGTTCTTC. Its protein product is CAVSWDLANNEQFF.

This clonotype appeared a few times. The chain couples TRBV11-2 to TRBJ2-1; perhaps TRBD1 as D (7 bases). V was trimmed by 5 bases and J by 10 bases, leaving 21 bases between them. This CDR3 region has 15 residues. The germline gives CDR1 SGHAT, CDR2 FQNNGV. The DNA of the CDR3 is TGTGCCAGCAGCCCCAGGGGGGTGGCGGGACAAGAGCAGTTCTTC. It encodes CASSPRGVAGQEQFF.

In this sample, this clonotype turned up a few times. J is TRBJ1-2 and V is TRBV12-3 or TRBV12-4; D is unresolved. This CDR3 is built from 14 residues. V was trimmed by 2 bases and J by 6 bases, leaving 13 bases between them. CDR3 nucleotides: TGTGCCAGCAGTTTATCCACGCCGAGCGATGGCTACACCTTC. Encoded protein: CASSLSTPSDGYTF.

Many counts were recorded for this clonotype. This chain connects TRBV4-1 to TRBJ2-1; a possible D gene is TRBD1 (5 bases). This CDR3 is 15 amino acids long. In germline, CDR1 is MGHRA, CDR2 YSYEKL. Trimming removed 1 base at V and 6 bases at J, with 13 bases between. As DNA, the CDR3 is TGCGCCAGCAGCCAAGTGGGAAGGGGCCTCAATGAGCAGTTCTTC. Protein sequence: CASSQVGRGLNEQFF.

In this sample, this clonotype turned up a few times. The chain is built from TRBV10-3 and TRBJ2-1; D is unresolved. This CDR3 is built from 15 residues. Trimming shortened V by 4 bases and J by 4 bases, and 14 bases separated the two germline ends. The V gene's germline CDR1 is ENHRY and CDR2 SYGVKD. CDR3 nucleotides: TGTGCCATCAGTGCCGTCCCCGGTATATACAATGAGCAGTTCTTC. Encoded protein: CAISAVPGIYNEQFF.

This clonotype was detected a few times. The chain carries TRBV12-3 or TRBV12-4 and TRBJ1-2, with D uncertain. CDR3 length: 15 amino acids. V lost 5 bases to trimming and J lost 1 base, with 14 bases between them. The CDR3 loop is CASSPFRPYNYGYTF. In DNA form, the CDR3 reads TGTGCCAGCAGTCCCTTCCGACCTTATAACTATGGCTACACCTTC.

Comment on this clonotype: A much larger clone is a single base away; this may be a read error. J is TRBJ2-3 and V is TRBV10-3; 8 bases are shared with TRBD1. This CDR3 comprises 14 residues. Germline CDR1 is ENHRY and CDR2 is SYGVKD. The CDR3 protein is CVITQGAQTDTQYF. Written as DNA, the CDR3 is TGTGTCATCACCCAGGGGGCGCAGACAGATACGCAGTATTTT.

This clonotype has just a few counts. This CDR3 is CASSLRTERKLFF. Written as DNA, the CDR3 is TGTGCCAGCAGCTTACGGACAGAGAGAAAACTGTTTTTT. The gene calls are TRBV7-9 and TRBJ1-4; D might be TRBD1 (6 bases). The CDR3 is 13 amino acids. The V end was cut by 2 bases, the J end by 10 bases, with 11 bases between. Germline CDR1 is SEHNR and CDR2 is FQNEAQ (reference sequence). The full variable domain, with the rest looked up from reference TRBV7-9 and TRBJ1-4, is DTGVSQNPRHKITKRGQNVTFRCDPISEHNRLYWYRQTLGQGPEFLTYFQNEAQLEKSRLLSDRFSAERPKGSFSTLEIQRTEQGDSAMYLCASSLRTERKLFFGSGTQLSVL.

The rearrangement uses TRBV20-1 and TRBJ2-6; D gene ambiguous. Trimming stripped 2 bases from V and 0 bases from J, with 2 bases between. The CDR3 is 13 residues long. Germline lookup yields CDR1 DFQATT and CDR2 SNEGSKA (reference sequence). The CDR3 spells CSARTSGANVLTF. The CDR3, as DNA: TGCAGTGCTAGAACCTCTGGGGCCAACGTCCTGACTTTC.

This clonotype was seen a handful of times. This sequence joins TRBV3-1 and TRBJ2-5; 11 positions agree with TRBD2. Per the germline V gene, CDR1 is LGHDT and CDR2 is YNNKEL (reference sequence). The CDR3 has 16 residues. J was trimmed by 2 bases and V by 5 bases; bases with no gene match: 7. CDR3 coding DNA: TGTGCCAGCAGCATCCGACTAGCGGGGAAACAAGAGACCCAGTACTTC. Encoded protein: CASSIRLAGKQETQYF.

This chain connects TRBV6-4 to TRBJ2-1; D is uncertain. V gave up 0 bases and J gave up 6 bases, with 6 bases separating them. Looked up from germline, CDR1 is MRHNA and CDR2 is SNTAGT. This CDR3 has 13 amino acids. The CDR3 DNA sequence: TGTGCCAGCAGTGACTCGGGTGGCAATGAGCAGTTCTTC. It is translated as CASSDSGGNEQFF.

This clonotype was recorded a few times. This chain links TRBV5-1 with TRBJ2-2, with TRBD1 as a possible D gene (5 bases). V was cut by 0 bases and J by 6 bases, with 9 bases left in between. Per germline, CDR1 SGHRS and CDR2 YFSETQ. The CDR3 consists of 14 residues. CDR3 nucleotide sequence: TGCGCCAGCAGCTTGGACAGGTTACCCGGGGAGCTGTTTTTT. Its protein is CASSLDRLPGELFF.